This T cell receptor beta chain was captured by sequencing in a study of monozygotic twins with inflammatory bowel disease. The CDR3 has 17 residues. Germline V gene sequence: CDR1 LNHDA, CDR2 SQIVND (reference sequence). The study's findings and limits: Researchers reported no repertoire similarity difference between concordant and discordant twins, possibly from limited power.

Concerning this clonotype: Its antigen is unidentified.

Both the TCRalpha cDNA and the TCRbeta cDNA were taken through two nested PCRs, lasting about 17 and 10 cycles. TCRdb re-called the 5' RACE reads, yielding one record per CDR3 amino acid sequence without DNA. The record lists about 160,000 distinct CDR3 sequences, of which the ten most abundant hold 2% to 3%. This sequence joins TRBV19 and TRBJ2-2; TCRdb lists TRBD1, though no DNA is available to test this call. Input material: blood. The source is a human donor with ulcerative colitis or Crohn's disease, or a healthy co-twin of an affected twin (not recorded which). This CDR3 reads CASSDFTGMSVPGELFF.